There are a few counts of the clone carrying this T cell receptor (beta chain). Its antigen is unknown. V was trimmed by 5 bases and J by 7 bases, leaving 17 bases between them. CDR1 is SGHAT, CDR2 FQDESV, per germline (reference sequence). There are 15 residues in the CDR3. Each individual donor underwent a draw of ten milliliters of peripheral blood. At least 7 million PBMCs were isolated per sample. These data originate in a study of blood T cells in healthy people across ages. Study-level results: TCR beta diversity tracked closely with naive T cell percentage.

The second PCR ran about 6 to 12 cycles with a sample-barcoded 5' primer and J-beta primers. The study obtained at least 2.5 million CDR3-containing paired-end reads from every sample. TCRdb independently ran MiXCR on the 5' RACE reads; one entry per CDR3 protein. This sample has hundreds of thousands of distinct CDR3 sequences; 25% to 30% occur once, and the top ten carry 15% to 20%. Sequenced: blood. The genes are TRBV11-1 and TRBJ2-2, with D perhaps being TRBD1 or TRBD2 (5 bases each). The receptor was isolated from a woman aged 80 or over in good health. CDR3 nucleotides: TGTGCCAGCAGCATAACGGGGCAACGGGGCGGGGAGCTGTTTTTT. Encoded protein: CASSITGQRGGELFF.